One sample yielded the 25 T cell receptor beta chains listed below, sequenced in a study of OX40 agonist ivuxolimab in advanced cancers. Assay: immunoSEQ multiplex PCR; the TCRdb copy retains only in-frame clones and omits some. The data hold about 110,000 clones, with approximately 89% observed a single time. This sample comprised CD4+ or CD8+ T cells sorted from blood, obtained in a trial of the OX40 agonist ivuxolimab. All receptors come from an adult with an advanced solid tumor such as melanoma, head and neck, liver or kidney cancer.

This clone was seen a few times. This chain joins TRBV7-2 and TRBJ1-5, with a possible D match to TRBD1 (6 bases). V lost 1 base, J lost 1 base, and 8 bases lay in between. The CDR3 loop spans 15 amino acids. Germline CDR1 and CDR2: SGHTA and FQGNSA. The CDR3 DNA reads TGTGCCAGCAGCTTAGACCAGGGGAGCAATCAGCCCCAGCATTTT. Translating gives CASSLDQGSNQPQHF.

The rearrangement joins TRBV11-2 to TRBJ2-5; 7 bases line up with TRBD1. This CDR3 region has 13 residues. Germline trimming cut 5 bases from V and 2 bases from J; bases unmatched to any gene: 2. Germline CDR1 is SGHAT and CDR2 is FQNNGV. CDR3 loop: CASSPGQQETQYF. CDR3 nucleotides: TGTGCCAGCAGCCCGGGACAGCAAGAGACCCAGTACTTC.

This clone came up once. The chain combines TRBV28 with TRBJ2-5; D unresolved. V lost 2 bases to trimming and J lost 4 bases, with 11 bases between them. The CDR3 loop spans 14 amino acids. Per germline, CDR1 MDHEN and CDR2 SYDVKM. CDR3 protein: CASSLPRYGETQYF. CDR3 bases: TGTGCCAGCAGTTTACCGCGGTACGGAGAGACCCAGTACTTC.

CDR3 loop: CASSRLAGTRGSYNEQFF. CDR3 coding DNA: TGTGCCAGCAGCCGACTAGCGGGGACTCGGGGCTCCTACAATGAGCAGTTCTTC. The chain uses TRBV7-9 and TRBJ2-1; 11 nucleotides line up with TRBD2. Per the germline V gene, CDR1 is SEHNR and CDR2 is FQNEAQ (reference sequence). The CDR3 has 18 residues. Losses at the gene ends were 5 bases for V and 0 bases for J; bases not matched to a gene: 9.

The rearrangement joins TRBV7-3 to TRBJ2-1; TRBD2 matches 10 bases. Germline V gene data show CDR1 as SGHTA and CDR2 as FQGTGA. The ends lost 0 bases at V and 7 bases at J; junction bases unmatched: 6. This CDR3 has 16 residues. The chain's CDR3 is CASSLTFASGRNEQFF. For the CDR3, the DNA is TGTGCCAGCAGCTTAACGTTTGCTAGCGGGAGAAATGAGCAGTTCTTC.

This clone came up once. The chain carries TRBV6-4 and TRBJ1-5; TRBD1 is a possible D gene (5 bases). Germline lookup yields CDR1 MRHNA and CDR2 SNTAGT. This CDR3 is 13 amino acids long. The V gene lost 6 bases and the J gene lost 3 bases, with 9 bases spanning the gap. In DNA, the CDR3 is TGTGCCAGCAGGGGGGGTCCCAATCAGCCCCAGCATTTT. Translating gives CASRGGPNQPQHF.

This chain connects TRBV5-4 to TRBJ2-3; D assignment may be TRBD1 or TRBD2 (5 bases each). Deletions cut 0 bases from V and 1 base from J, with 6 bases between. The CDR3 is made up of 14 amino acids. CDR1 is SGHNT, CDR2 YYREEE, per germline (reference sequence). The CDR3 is CASSLGGGTDTQYF. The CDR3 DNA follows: TGTGCCAGCAGCTTGGGAGGGGGCACAGATACGCAGTATTTT. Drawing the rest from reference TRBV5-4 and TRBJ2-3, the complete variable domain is ETGVTQSPTHLIKTRGQQVTLRCSSQSGHNTVSWYQQALGQGPQFIFQYYREEENGRGNFPPRFSGLQFPNYSSELNVNALELDDSALYLCASSLGGGTDTQYFGPGTRLTVL.

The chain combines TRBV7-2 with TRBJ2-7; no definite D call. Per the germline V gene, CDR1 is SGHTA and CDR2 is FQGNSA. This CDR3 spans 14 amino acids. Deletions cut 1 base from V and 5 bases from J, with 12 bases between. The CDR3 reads CASSLGGKVDEQYF. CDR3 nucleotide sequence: TGTGCCAGCAGCTTAGGGGGTAAGGTCGACGAGCAGTACTTC.

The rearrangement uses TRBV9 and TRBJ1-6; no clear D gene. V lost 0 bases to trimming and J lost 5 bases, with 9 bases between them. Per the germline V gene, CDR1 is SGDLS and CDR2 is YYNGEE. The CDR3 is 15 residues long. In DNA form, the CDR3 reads TGTGCCAGCAGCGTAGCTCCCGGGAATAATTCACCCCTCCACTTT. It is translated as CASSVAPGNNSPLHF.

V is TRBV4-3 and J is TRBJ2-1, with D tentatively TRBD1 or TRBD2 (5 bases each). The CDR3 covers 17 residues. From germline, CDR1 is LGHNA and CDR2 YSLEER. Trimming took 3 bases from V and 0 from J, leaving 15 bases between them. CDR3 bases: TGCGCCAGCAGCCAGGGGACGGCGCTAAGCTCCTACAATGAGCAGTTCTTC. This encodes CASSQGTALSSYNEQFF.

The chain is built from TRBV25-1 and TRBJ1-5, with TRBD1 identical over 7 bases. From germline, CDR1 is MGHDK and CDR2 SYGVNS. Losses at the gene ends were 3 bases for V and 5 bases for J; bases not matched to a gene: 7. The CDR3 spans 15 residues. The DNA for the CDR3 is TGTGCCAGCAGTGACTCCGGGACAGCGTATCAGCCCCAGCATTTT. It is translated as CASSDSGTAYQPQHF.

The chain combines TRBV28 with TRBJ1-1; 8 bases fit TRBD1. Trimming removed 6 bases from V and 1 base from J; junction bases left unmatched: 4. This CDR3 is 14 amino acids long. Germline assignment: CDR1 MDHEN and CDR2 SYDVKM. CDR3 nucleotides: TGTGCCAGCAGCTCCGGACAGGGGAACACTGAAGCTTTCTTT. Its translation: CASSSGQGNTEAFF.

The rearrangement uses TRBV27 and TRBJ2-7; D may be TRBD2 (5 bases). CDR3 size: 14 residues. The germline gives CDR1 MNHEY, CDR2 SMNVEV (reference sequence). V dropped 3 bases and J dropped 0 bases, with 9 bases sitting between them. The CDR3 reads CASSFAGNSYEQYF. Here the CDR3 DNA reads TGTGCCAGCAGTTTTGCGGGTAACTCCTACGAGCAGTACTTC.

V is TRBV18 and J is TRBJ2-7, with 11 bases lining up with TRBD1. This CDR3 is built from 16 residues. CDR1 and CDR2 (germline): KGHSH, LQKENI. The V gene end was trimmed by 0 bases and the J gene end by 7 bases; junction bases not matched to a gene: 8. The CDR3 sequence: CASSPPSGTGGREQYF. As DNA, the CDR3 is TGTGCCAGCTCACCACCTTCCGGGACAGGGGGTCGGGAGCAGTACTTC.

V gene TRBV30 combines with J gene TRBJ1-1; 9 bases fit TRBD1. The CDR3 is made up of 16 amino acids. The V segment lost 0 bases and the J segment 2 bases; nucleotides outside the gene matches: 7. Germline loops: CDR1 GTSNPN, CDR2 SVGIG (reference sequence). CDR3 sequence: CAWSVLGTGRNTEAFF. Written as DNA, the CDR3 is TGTGCCTGGAGTGTACTGGGGACAGGGCGTAACACTGAAGCTTTCTTT. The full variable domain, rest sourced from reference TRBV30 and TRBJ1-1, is SQTIHQWPATLVQPVGSPLSLECTVEGTSNPNLYWYRQAAGRGLQLLFYSVGIGQISSEVPQNLSASRPQDRQFILSSKKLLLSDSGFYLCAWSVLGTGRNTEAFFGQGTRLTVV.

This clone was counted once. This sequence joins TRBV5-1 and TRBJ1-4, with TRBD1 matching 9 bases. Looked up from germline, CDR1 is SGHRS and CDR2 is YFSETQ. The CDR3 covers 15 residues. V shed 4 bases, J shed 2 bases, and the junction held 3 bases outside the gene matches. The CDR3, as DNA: TGCGCCAGCAGCGGCACAGGGGGCACTAATGAAAAACTGTTTTTT. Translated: CASSGTGGTNEKLFF.

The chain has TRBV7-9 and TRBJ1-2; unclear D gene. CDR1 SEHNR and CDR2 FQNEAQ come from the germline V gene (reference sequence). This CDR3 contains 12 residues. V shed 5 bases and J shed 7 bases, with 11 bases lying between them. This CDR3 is CASSPYRLGYTF. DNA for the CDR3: TGTGCCAGCAGCCCCTACCGACTTGGCTACACCTTC. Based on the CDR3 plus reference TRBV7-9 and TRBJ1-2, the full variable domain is DTGVSQNPRHKITKRGQNVTFRCDPISEHNRLYWYRQTLGQGPEFLTYFQNEAQLEKSRLLSDRFSAERPKGSFSTLEIQRTEQGDSAMYLCASSPYRLGYTFGSGTRLTVV.

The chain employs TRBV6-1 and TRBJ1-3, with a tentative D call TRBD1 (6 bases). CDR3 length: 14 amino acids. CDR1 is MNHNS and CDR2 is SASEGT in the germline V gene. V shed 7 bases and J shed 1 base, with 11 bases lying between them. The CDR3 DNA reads TGTGCCAGCATGCTCCAGGGGTCTGGAAACACCATATATTTT. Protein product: CASMLQGSGNTIYF.

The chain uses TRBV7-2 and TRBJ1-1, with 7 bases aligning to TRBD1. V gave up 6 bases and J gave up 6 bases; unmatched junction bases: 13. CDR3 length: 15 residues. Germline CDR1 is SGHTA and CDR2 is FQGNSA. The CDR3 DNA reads TGTGCCAGCAGTTCAAGCCTTGGGACAGCCGCTGAAGCTTTCTTT. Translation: CASSSSLGTAAEAFF.

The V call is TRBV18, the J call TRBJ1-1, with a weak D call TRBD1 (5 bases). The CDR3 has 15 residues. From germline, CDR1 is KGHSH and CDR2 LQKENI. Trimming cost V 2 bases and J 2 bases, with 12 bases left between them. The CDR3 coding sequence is TGTGCCAGCTCACCAATACAGGACATCAACACTGAAGCTTTCTTT. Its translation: CASSPIQDINTEAFF.

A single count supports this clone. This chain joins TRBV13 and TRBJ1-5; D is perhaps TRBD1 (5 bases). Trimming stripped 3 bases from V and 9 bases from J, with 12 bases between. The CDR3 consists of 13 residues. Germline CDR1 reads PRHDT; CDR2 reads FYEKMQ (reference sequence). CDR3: CASSFQGLGPQHF. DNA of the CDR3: TGTGCCAGCAGCTTTCAGGGCCTAGGGCCCCAGCATTTT.

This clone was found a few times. Here the CDR3 DNA reads TGTGCCAGCAGCGCCCGGACTAGCGGGGGGAGGGATACGCAGTATTTT. Translated, it gives CASSARTSGGRDTQYF. The V and J genes are TRBV9 and TRBJ2-3; 14 bases are a match to TRBD2. The CDR3 totals 16 residues. Germline CDR1 SGDLS, CDR2 YYNGEE. The V and J ends lost 3 bases and 6 bases, in that order; junction bases with no gene match: 6.

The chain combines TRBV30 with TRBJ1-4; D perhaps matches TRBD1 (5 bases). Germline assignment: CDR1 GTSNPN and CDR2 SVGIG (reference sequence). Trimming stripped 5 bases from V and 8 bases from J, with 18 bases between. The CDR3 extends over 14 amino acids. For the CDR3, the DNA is TGTGCCTGGGCCCCCCGGGGCGCCGAAGAAAAACTGTTTTTT. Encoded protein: CAWAPRGAEEKLFF.

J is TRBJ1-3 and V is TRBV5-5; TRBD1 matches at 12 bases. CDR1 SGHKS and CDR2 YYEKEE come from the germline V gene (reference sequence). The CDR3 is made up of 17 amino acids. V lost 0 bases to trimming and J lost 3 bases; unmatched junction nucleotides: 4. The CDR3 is CASSLEGTGGSGNTIYF. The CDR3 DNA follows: TGTGCCAGCAGCTTGGAGGGGACAGGGGGCAGTGGAAACACCATATATTTT.

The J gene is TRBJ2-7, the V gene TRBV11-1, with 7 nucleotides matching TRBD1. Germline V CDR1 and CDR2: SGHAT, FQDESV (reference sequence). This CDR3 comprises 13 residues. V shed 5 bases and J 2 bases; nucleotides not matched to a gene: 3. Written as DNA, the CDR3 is TGTGCCAGCAGCCGGGACAGAGCCTACGAGCAGTACTTC. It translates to CASSRDRAYEQYF. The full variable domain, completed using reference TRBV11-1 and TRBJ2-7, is EAEVAQSPRYKITEKSQAVAFWCDPISGHATLYWYRQILGQGPELLVQFQDESVVDDSQLPKDRFSAERLKGVDSTLKIQPAELGDSAMYLCASSRDRAYEQYFGPGTRLTVT.